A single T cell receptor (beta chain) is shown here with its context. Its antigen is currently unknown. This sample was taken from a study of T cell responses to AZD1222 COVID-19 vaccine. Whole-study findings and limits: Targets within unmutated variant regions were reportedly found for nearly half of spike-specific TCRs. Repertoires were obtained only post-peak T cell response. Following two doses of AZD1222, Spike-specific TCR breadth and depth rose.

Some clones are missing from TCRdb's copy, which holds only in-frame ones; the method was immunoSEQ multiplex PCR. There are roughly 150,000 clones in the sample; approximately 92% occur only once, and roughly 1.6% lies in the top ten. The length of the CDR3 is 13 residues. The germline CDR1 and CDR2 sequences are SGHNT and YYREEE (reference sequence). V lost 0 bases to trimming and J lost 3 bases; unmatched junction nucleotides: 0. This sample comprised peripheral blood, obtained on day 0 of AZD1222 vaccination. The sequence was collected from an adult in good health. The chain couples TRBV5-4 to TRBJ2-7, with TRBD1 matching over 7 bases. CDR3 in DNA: TGTGCCAGCAGCTTGGACAGGGGCTACGAGCAGTACTTC. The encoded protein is CASSLDRGYEQYF.